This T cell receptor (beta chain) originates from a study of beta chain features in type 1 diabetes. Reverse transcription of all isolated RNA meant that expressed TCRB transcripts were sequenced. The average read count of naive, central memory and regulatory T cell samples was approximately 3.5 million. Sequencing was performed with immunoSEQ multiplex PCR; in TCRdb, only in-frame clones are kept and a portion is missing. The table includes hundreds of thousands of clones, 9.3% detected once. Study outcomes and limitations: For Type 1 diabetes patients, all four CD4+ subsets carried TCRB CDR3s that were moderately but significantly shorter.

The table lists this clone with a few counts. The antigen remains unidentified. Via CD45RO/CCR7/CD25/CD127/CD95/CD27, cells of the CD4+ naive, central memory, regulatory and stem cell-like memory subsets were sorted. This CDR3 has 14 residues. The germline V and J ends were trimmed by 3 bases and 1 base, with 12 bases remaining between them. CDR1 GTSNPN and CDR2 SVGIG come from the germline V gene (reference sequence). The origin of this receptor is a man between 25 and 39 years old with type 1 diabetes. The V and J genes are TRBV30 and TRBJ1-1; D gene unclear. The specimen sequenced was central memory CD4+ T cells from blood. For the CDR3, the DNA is TGTGCCTGGAGGTCTCGGGCTTCGAACACTGAAGCTTTCTTT. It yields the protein CAWRSRASNTEAFF.